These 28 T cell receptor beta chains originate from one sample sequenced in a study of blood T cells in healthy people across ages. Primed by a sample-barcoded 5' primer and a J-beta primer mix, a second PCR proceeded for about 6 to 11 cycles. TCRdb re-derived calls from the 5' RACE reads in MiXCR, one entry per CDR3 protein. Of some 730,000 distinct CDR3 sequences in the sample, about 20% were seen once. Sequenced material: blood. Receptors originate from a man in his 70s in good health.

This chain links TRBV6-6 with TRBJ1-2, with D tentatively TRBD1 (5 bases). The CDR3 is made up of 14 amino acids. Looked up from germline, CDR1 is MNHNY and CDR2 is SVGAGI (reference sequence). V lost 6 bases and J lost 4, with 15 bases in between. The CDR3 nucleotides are TGTGCCAGCAGCCGTGACCCAGGGCCCTATGGCTACACCTTC. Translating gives CASSRDPGPYGYTF.

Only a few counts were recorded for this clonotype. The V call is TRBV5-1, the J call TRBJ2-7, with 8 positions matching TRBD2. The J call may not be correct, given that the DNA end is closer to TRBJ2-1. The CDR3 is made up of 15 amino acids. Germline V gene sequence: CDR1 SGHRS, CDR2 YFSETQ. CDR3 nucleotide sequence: TGCGCCAGCAGCTTGTACGGGGGGGAAAACAATGAGCAGTTCTTC. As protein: CASSLYGGENNEQFF.

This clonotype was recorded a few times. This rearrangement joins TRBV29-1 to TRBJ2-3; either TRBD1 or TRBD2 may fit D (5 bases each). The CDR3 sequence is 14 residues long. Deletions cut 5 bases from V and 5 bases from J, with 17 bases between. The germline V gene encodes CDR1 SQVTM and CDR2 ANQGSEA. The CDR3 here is CSVPGPVEVDTQYF. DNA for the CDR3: TGCAGCGTTCCGGGACCCGTAGAAGTAGATACGCAGTATTTT.

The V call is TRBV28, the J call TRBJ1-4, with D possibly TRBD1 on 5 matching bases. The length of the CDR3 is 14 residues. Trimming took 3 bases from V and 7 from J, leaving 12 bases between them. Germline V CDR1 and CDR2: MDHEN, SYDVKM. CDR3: CASSLSGGPEKLFF. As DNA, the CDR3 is TGTGCCAGCAGTTTGTCGGGGGGACCTGAAAAACTGTTTTTT. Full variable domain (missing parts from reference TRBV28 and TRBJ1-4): DVKVTQSSRYLVKRTGEKVFLECVQDMDHENMFWYRQDPGLGLRLIYFSYDVKMKEKGDIPEGYSVSREKKERFSLILESASTNQTSMYLCASSLSGGPEKLFFGSGTQLSVL.

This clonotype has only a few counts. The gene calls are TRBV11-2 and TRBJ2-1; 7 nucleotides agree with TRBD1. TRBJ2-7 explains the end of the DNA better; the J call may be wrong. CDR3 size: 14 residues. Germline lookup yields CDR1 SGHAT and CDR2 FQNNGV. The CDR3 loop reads CASSLTGLSYEQYF. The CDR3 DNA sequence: TGTGCCAGCAGCTTGACAGGGTTATCCTACGAGCAGTACTTC.

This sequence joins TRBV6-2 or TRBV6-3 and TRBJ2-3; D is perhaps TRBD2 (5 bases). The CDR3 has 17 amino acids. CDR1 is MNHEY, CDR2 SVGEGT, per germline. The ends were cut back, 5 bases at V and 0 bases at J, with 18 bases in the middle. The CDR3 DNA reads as TGTGCCAGCAGTGCCCGAGGGCTTACCCTAAGCACAGATACGCAGTATTTT. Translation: CASSARGLTLSTDTQYF.

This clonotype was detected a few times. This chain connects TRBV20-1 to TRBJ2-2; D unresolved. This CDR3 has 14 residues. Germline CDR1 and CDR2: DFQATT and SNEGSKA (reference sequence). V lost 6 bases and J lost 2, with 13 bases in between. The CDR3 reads CSAGDVSNTGELFF. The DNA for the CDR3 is TGCAGTGCCGGAGACGTCAGTAACACCGGGGAGCTGTTTTTT.

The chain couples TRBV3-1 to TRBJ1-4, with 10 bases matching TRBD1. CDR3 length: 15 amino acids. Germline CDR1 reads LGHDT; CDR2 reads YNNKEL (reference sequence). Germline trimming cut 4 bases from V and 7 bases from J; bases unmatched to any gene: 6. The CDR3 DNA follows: TGTGCCAGCAGCCCCCGGGACAGGGGATCTGAAAAACTGTTTTTT. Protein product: CASSPRDRGSEKLFF.

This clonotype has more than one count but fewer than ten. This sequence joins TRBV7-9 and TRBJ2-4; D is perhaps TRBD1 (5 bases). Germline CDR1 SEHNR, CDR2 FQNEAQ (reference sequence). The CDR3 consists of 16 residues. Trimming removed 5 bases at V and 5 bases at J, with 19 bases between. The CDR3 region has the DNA TGTGCCAGCAGCCGAGCCCTTGGGCAGGGCGAAAACATTCAGTACTTC. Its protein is CASSRALGQGENIQYF.

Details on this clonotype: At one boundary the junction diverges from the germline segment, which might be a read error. The CDR3 sequence: CASGLEAFSGADVLTF. Written as DNA, the CDR3 is TGCGCCAGCGGTTTGGAGGCATTCTCTGGGGCCGACGTCCTGACTTTC. The chain is built from TRBV5-1 and TRBJ2-6; D may be TRBD1 or TRBD2 (5 bases each). There are 16 residues in the CDR3. Germline assignment: CDR1 SGHRS and CDR2 YFSETQ. Based on the CDR3 plus reference TRBV5-1 and TRBJ2-6, the full variable domain is KAGVTQTPRYLIKTRGQQVTLSCSPISGHRSVSWYQQTPGQGLQFLFEYFSETQRNKGNFPGRFSGRQFSNSRSEMNVSTLELGDSALYLCASGLEAFSGADVLTFGAGSRLTVL.

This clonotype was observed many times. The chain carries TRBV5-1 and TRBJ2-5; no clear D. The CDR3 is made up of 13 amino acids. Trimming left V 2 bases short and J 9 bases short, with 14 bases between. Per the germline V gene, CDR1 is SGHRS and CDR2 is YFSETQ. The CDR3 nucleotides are TGCGCCAGCAGCTTAACGGGCAGCAAGCCCCAGTACTTC. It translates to CASSLTGSKPQYF. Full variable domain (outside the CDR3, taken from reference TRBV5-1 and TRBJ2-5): KAGVTQTPRYLIKTRGQQVTLSCSPISGHRSVSWYQQTPGQGLQFLFEYFSETQRNKGNFPGRFSGRQFSNSRSEMNVSTLELGDSALYLCASSLTGSKPQYFGPGTRLLVL.

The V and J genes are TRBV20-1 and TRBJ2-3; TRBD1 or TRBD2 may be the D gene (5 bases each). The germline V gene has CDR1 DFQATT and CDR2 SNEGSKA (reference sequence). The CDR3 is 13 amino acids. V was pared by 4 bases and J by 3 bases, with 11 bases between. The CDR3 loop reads CSAINEGTDTQYF. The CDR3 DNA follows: TGCAGTGCTATAAATGAGGGGACAGATACGCAGTATTTT.

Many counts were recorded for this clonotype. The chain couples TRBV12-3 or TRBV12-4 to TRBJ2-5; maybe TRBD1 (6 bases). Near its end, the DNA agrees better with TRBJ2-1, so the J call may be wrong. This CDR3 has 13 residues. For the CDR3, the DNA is TGTGCCAGCGCCAACAGGGACTACAATGAGCAGTTCTTC. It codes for CASANRDYNEQFF.

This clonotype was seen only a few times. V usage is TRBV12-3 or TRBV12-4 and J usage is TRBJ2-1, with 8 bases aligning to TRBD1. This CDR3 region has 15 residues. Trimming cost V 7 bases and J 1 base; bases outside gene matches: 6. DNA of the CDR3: TGTGCCAGCATCTGGACAGGGCGGTCCTACAATGAGCAGTTCTTC. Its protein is CASIWTGRSYNEQFF.

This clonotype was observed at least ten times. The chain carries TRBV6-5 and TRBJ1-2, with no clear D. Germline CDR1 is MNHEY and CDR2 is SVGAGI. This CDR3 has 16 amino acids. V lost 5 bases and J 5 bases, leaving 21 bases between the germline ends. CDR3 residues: CASSRAIPISPYGYTF. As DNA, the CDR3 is TGTGCCAGCAGTCGCGCCATCCCCATCTCCCCTTATGGCTACACCTTC.

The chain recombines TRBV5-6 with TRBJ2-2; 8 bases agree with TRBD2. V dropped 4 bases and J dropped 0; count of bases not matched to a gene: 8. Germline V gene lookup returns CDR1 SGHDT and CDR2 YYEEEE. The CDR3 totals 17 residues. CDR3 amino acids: CASSGEIAGTNTGELFF. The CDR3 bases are TGTGCCAGCAGCGGGGAGATAGCGGGGACGAACACCGGGGAGCTGTTTTTT.

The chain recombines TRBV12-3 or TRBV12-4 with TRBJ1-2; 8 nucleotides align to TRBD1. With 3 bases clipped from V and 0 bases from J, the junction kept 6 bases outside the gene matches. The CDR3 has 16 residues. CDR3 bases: TGTGCCAGCAGTTTCCAATGGACAGGGTCTAACTATGGCTACACCTTC. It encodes CASSFQWTGSNYGYTF.

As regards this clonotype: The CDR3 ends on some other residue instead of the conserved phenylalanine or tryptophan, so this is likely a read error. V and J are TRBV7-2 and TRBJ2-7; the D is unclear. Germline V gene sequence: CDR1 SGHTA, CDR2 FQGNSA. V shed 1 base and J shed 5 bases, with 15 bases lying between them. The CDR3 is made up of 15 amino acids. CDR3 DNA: TGTGCCAGCAGCTTAGTAGCTAGTTTAACCCACGAGCAGTACCTC. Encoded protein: CASSLVASLTHEQYL.

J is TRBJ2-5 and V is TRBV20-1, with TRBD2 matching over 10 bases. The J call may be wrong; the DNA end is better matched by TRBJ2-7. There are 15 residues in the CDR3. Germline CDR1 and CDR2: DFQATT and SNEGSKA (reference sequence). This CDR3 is CSASTSSGGTYEQYF. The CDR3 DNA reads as TGCAGTGCTTCCACCTCTAGCGGGGGAACCTACGAGCAGTACTTC.

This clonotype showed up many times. The DNA of the CDR3 is TGCGCCAGCAGCCAATCGGGAGGAATAGCCAAAAACATTCAGTACTTC. This sequence encodes CASSQSGGIAKNIQYF. J is TRBJ2-4 and V is TRBV4-3; 7 bases agree with TRBD2. Germline V gene sequence: CDR1 LGHNA, CDR2 YSLEER. The CDR3 is 16 amino acids. V gave up 2 bases and J gave up 0 bases; unmatched junction bases: 4.

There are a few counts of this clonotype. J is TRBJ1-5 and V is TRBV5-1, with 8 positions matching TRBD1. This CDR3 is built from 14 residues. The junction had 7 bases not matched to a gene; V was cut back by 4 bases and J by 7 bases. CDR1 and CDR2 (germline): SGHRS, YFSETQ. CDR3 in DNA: TGCGCCAGCAGCCCCGGACAGGGACTACAGCCCCAGCATTTT. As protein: CASSPGQGLQPQHF.

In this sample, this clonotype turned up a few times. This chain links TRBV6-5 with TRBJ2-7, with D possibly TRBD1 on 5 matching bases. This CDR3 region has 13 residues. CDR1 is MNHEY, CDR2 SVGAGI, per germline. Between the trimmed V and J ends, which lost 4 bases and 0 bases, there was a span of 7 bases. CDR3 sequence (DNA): TGTGCCAGCAGTTCACAGGACTCCTACGAGCAGTACTTC. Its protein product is CASSSQDSYEQYF.

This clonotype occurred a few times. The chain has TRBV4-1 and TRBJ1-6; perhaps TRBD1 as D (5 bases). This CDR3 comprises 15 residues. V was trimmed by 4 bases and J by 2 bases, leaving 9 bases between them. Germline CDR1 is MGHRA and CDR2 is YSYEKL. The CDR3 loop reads CASSPAGPYNSPLHF. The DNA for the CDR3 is TGCGCCAGCAGCCCCGCGGGGCCCTATAATTCACCCCTCCACTTT.

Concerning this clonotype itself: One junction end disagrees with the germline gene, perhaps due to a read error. CDR3 residues: CGSSSSRTVNTEAFF. The CDR3 DNA is TGTGGCAGCAGCTCCTCTCGGACAGTGAACACTGAAGCTTTCTTT. The chain joins TRBV11-2 to TRBJ1-1; possible D gene TRBD1, 6 bases. The CDR3 has 15 residues. Germline V CDR1 and CDR2: SGHAT, FQNNGV.

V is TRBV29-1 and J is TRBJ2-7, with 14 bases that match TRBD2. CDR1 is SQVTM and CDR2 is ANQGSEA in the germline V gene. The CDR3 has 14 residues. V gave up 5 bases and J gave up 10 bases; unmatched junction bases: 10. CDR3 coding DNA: TGCAGCGTTCTCCCGGGACTAGCGGGGGAGGCCCAGTACTTC. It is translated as CSVLPGLAGEAQYF.

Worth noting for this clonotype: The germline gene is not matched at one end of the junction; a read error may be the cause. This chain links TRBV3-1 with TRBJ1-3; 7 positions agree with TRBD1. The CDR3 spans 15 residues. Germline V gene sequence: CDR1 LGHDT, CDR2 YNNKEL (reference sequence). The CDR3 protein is CASSQGWTGGNTVYF. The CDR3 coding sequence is TGTGCCAGCAGCCAAGGGTGGACAGGCGGAAACACCGTATATTTT. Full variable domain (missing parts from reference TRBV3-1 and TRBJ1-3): DTAVSQTPKYLVTQMGNDKSIKCEQNLGHDTMYWYKQDSKKFLKIMFSYNNKELIINETVPNRFSPKSPDKAHLNLHINSLELGDSAVYFCASSQGWTGGNTVYFGEGSWLTVV.

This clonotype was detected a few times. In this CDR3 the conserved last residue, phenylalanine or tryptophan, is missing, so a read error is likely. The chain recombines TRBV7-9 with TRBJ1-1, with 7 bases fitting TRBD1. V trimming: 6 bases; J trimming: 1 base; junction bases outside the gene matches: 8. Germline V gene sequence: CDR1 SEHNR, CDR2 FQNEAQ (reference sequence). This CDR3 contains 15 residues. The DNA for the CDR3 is TGTGCCAGCAGACCCCCTACAGGGGAGAACACTGAAGCTTTCATT. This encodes CASRPPTGENTEAFI.

The CDR3 sequence is CASSPSPGIQETQYF. The CDR3 region has the DNA TGTGCCAGCTCACCGTCCCCCGGAATCCAAGAGACCCAGTACTTC. The rearrangement uses TRBV18 and TRBJ2-5; no definite D call. The CDR3 has 15 amino acids. Per the germline V gene, CDR1 is KGHSH and CDR2 is LQKENI. V shed 3 bases and J shed 1 base, with 12 bases lying between them.